Shown below are 32 T cell receptor beta chains from a single sample sequenced in a study of T-cell memory formation after mild COVID-19. TCRdb fed the 5' RACE reads into MiXCR, producing one record per CDR3 protein. This table holds 150,000 to 200,000 distinct CDR3 sequences, 14% found once. The sequencing sample was made of PBMCs or a T cell subset sorted from them (not recorded which). Receptors were obtained from an adult woman who had mild COVID-19 (a few samples of this study predate the infection). Cell type and time point are not known.

The J gene is TRBJ1-5, the V gene TRBV2, with D hard to call. V shed 1 base and J shed 3 bases, with 7 bases lying between them. The germline V gene encodes CDR1 SNHLY and CDR2 FYNNEI. There are 14 residues in the CDR3. The CDR3: CASSEGVNNQPQHF. The DNA for the CDR3 is TGTGCCAGCAGTGAAGGAGTAAACAATCAGCCCCAGCATTTT.

This clonotype was counted only a few times. This sequence joins TRBV7-9 and TRBJ1-5, with a tentative D call TRBD1 (5 bases). Trimming stripped 0 bases from V and 9 bases from J, with 6 bases between. Germline V CDR1 and CDR2: SEHNR, FQNEAQ (reference sequence). The CDR3 runs to 12 residues. Written as DNA, the CDR3 is TGTGCCAGCAGCTTAGCGCAGGGGCCCCAGCATTTT. As protein: CASSLAQGPQHF.

This clonotype was picked up a small number of times. The chain uses TRBV20-1 and TRBJ2-3; tentatively, D is TRBD1 (6 bases). The CDR3 loop spans 15 amino acids. Germline V CDR1 and CDR2: DFQATT, SNEGSKA (reference sequence). V was shortened by 2 bases and J by 0 bases, with 12 bases between the two germline ends. As DNA, the CDR3 is TGCAGTGCTAGATCAGGGGCCCGTAGCACAGATACGCAGTATTTT. Protein product: CSARSGARSTDTQYF.

This sequence joins TRBV6-2 or TRBV6-3 and TRBJ1-2, with D perhaps matching TRBD1 (5 bases). Germline CDR1 and CDR2: MNHEY and SVGEGT. The V end lost 9 bases, the J end lost 4 bases, and 27 bases lay between the germline ends. CDR3 length: 17 residues. The CDR3 protein is CASNRDGLNPGRYGYTF. In DNA form, the CDR3 reads TGTGCCAGTAATCGGGACGGTCTCAACCCGGGCCGCTATGGCTACACCTTC.

The CDR3 reads CASTQLVTQYF. For the CDR3, the DNA is TGTGCCAGCACCCAATTGGTGACCCAGTACTTC. J is TRBJ2-5 and V is TRBV7-2; D unclear. Germline-derived CDR1 and CDR2 are SGHTA and FQGNSA. There are 11 residues in the CDR3. V was cut by 7 bases and J by 7 bases, with 10 bases left in between.

This clonotype has more than one count but fewer than ten. The V call is TRBV5-1, the J call TRBJ2-7; the match to TRBD1 covers 9 bases. The V segment lost 5 bases and the J segment 0 bases; nucleotides outside the gene matches: 6. The CDR3 consists of 15 residues. Germline V CDR1 and CDR2: SGHRS, YFSETQ. CDR3 DNA: TGCGCCAGCAGAGAAGGACAGGGGACCTCCTACGAGCAGTACTTC. Its translation: CASREGQGTSYEQYF.

The chain couples TRBV29-1 to TRBJ2-7; 7 bases fit TRBD1. V lost 0 bases and J lost 3; bases outside the gene matches: 8. The germline V gene encodes CDR1 SQVTM and CDR2 ANQGSEA. The CDR3 is 15 residues long. The CDR3 DNA reads as TGCAGCGTTGAAGATGACAGGGCTGGGTTCTACGAGCAGTACTTC. Translated: CSVEDDRAGFYEQYF.

J is TRBJ1-2 and V is TRBV14; TRBD1 agrees at 7 bases. CDR1 is SGHDN, CDR2 FVKESK, per germline. Germline trimming cut 10 bases from V and 6 bases from J; bases unmatched to any gene: 11. The length of the CDR3 is 13 residues. Here the CDR3 DNA reads TGTGCCACTCAATCTAGGGGGCGAGATGGCTACACCTTC. Its translation is CATQSRGRDGYTF.

This chain links TRBV5-5 with TRBJ1-5; a weak D match, TRBD1 (5 bases). Germline V gives CDR1 SGHKS, CDR2 YYEKEE (reference sequence). Trimming stripped 1 base from V and 0 bases from J, with 14 bases between. CDR3 length: 17 amino acids. The DNA of the CDR3 is TGTGCCAGCAGCTTGTCGGACACCGCGAATAGCAATCAGCCCCAGCATTTT. The encoded protein is CASSLSDTANSNQPQHF. Together with reference TRBV5-5 and TRBJ1-5, the CDR3 gives the full variable domain: DAGVTQSPTHLIKTRGQQVTLRCSPISGHKSVSWYQQVLGQGPQFIFQYYEKEERGRGNFPDRFSARQFPNYSSELNVNALLLGDSALYLCASSLSDTANSNQPQHFGDGTRLSIL.

This clonotype was counted only a few times. The chain uses TRBV2 and TRBJ2-7, with D possibly being TRBD2 (6 bases). Trimming took off 8 bases at V and 6 bases at J, with 23 bases between the two ends. CDR1 and CDR2 (germline): SNHLY, FYNNEI. This CDR3 region has 15 residues. In DNA, the CDR3 is TGTGCCAGCTCAATAGGCCGGGACTGTCACCTCGAGCAGTACTTC. This codes for CASSIGRDCHLEQYF.

This clonotype was counted a few times. This sequence joins TRBV10-3 and TRBJ1-2; unclear D gene. The germline V and J ends were trimmed by 3 bases and 4 bases, with 9 bases remaining between them. The CDR3 sequence is 13 residues long. CDR1 ENHRY and CDR2 SYGVKD come from the germline V gene. The CDR3 region has the DNA TGTGCCATCAGTGAAGGGTCTTTCTATGGCTACACCTTC. Translation: CAISEGSFYGYTF.

The genes are TRBV6-1 and TRBJ2-7; 7 bases fit TRBD2. The CDR3 consists of 15 residues. V was pared by 4 bases and J by 3 bases, with 9 bases of the junction left unmatched. Per germline, CDR1 MNHNS and CDR2 SASEGT. As DNA, the CDR3 is TGTGCCAGCAGTGTTAGGGAGGGGATCGACTACGAGCAGTACTTC. This sequence encodes CASSVREGIDYEQYF.

Worth noting for this clonotype: Its ends do not fully match the called genes, so a read error is possible. The gene calls are TRBV7-2 and TRBJ1-2; D perhaps matches TRBD1 (6 bases). The germline CDR1 and CDR2 sequences are SGHTA and FQGNSA. This CDR3 region has 11 residues. CDR3 sequence reads: CASSPLGGYNF. CDR3 bases: TGTGCCAGCAGCCCGCTGGGGGGCTACAACTTC.

The J gene is TRBJ2-1, the V gene TRBV20-1; TRBD2 aligns across 10 bases. Germline CDR1 and CDR2: DFQATT and SNEGSKA (reference sequence). The CDR3 has 13 residues. The junction had 4 bases not matched to a gene; V was cut back by 3 bases and J by 8 bases. The CDR3 protein is CSASSGGLDEQFF. The CDR3 DNA is TGCAGTGCTAGTAGCGGGGGGCTGGATGAGCAGTTCTTC.

The V call is TRBV10-3, the J call TRBJ2-1, with 7 nucleotides matching TRBD1. The CDR3 covers 17 residues. J gave up 6 bases and V 3 bases, and 14 bases lay outside the gene matches. Germline V CDR1 and CDR2: ENHRY, SYGVKD. The CDR3 bases are TGTGCCATCAGTGACAGGGGGAATGTATTAGTGGGCAATGAGCAGTTCTTC. Translation: CAISDRGNVLVGNEQFF.

The chain carries TRBV5-1 and TRBJ2-2; D not certain. The CDR3 length is 12 residues. V was clipped by 0 bases and J by 9 bases, with 6 bases between them. The germline CDR1 and CDR2 sequences are SGHRS and YFSETQ. This chain's CDR3 is CASSLGPRELFF. In nucleotides, the CDR3 is TGCGCCAGCAGCTTGGGTCCCCGGGAGCTGTTTTTT.

Only a few counts were recorded for this clonotype. This chain links TRBV12-3 or TRBV12-4 with TRBJ2-1; no definite D call. V lost 7 bases to trimming and J lost 0 bases, with 13 bases between them. The CDR3 is 15 residues long. The DNA for the CDR3 is TGTGCCAGCATTACAAAACGGAGCTCCTACAATGAGCAGTTCTTC. It yields the protein CASITKRSSYNEQFF.

This clonotype was counted once. The V call is TRBV20-1, the J call TRBJ1-1; 10 positions agree with TRBD1. There are 12 residues in the CDR3. The germline V gene has CDR1 DFQATT and CDR2 SNEGSKA (reference sequence). V lost 7 bases, J lost 9 bases, and 8 bases stayed unmatched. CDR3 bases: TGCAGTGGCTCGCGACAGGGGGCGCAAGCTTTCTTT. Protein: CSGSRQGAQAFF.

The CDR3 nucleotides are TGTGCCAGCAGACTACAGGGGAGCTCCTACAATGAGCAGTTCTTC. Its translation: CASRLQGSSYNEQFF. The V and J genes are TRBV2 and TRBJ2-1, with 7 positions matching TRBD1. Germline V lookup: CDR1 SNHLY, CDR2 FYNNEI. The CDR3 sequence is 15 residues long. Trimming at V came to 6 bases and at J to 0 bases, leaving 5 bases not matched to a gene.

The chain uses TRBV7-9 and TRBJ2-1; 8 nucleotides align to TRBD2. V lost 5 bases to trimming and J lost 0 bases; unmatched junction nucleotides: 21. Germline values: CDR1 SEHNR, CDR2 FQNEAQ (reference sequence). The CDR3 contains 21 residues. The CDR3 sequence: CASSHDLRVSGARSSYNEQFF. The CDR3 region has the DNA TGTGCCAGCAGCCACGACCTTCGGGTTAGCGGGGCCCGTAGCTCCTACAATGAGCAGTTCTTC.

The table lists this clonotype with many counts. V usage is TRBV3-1 and J usage is TRBJ2-7, with a possible D match to TRBD2 (5 bases). V lost 4 bases and J 0 bases, leaving 10 bases between the germline ends. The CDR3 contains 14 residues. Germline assignment: CDR1 LGHDT and CDR2 YNNKEL (reference sequence). CDR3 region: CASSPGLLSYEQYF. The DNA for the CDR3 is TGTGCCAGCAGCCCTGGACTGCTCTCCTACGAGCAGTACTTC.

This clonotype was observed a handful of times. The rearrangement uses TRBV5-1 and TRBJ2-1, with TRBD2 identical over 12 bases. V gave up 4 bases and J gave up 15 bases; unmatched junction bases: 11. CDR1 SGHRS and CDR2 YFSETQ come from the germline V gene. The CDR3 runs to 14 residues. The DNA for the CDR3 is TGCGCCAGCAGCCCGGGACTAGCGGGTCAGAAGCCGTTCTTC. Its protein product is CASSPGLAGQKPFF.

This clonotype was found a few times. The chain uses TRBV9 and TRBJ2-3; D is undetermined. V lost 0 bases to trimming and J lost 4 bases, with 6 bases between them. The CDR3 runs to 13 residues. Germline V gene sequence: CDR1 SGDLS, CDR2 YYNGEE. The CDR3 region is CASSVGGADTQYF. In nucleotides, the CDR3 is TGTGCCAGCAGCGTAGGAGGAGCAGATACGCAGTATTTT.

This chain uses TRBV15 with TRBJ1-5; D ambiguous. There are 13 residues in the CDR3. V lost 1 base and J 2 bases, leaving 3 bases between the germline ends. CDR1 is LNHNV and CDR2 is YYDKDF in the germline V gene (reference sequence). The CDR3: CATSRVGNQPQHF. In DNA form, the CDR3 reads TGTGCCACCAGCAGAGTTGGCAATCAGCCCCAGCATTTT.

This clonotype turned up a few times. The V call is TRBV5-1, the J call TRBJ2-3; 7 nucleotides align to TRBD1. CDR3 length equals 15 residues. Germline CDR1 reads SGHRS; CDR2 reads YFSETQ. J was trimmed by 4 bases and V by 4 bases; bases with no gene match: 9. The CDR3 loop reads CASSLQRQGSDTQYF. The CDR3 nucleotides read TGCGCCAGCAGCCTACAAAGACAGGGCTCAGATACGCAGTATTTT.

This clonotype was seen a handful of times. The rearrangement uses TRBV28 and TRBJ2-1; tentatively, D is TRBD2 (5 bases). Trimming removed 1 base from V and 9 bases from J, with 16 bases in between. The length of the CDR3 is 15 residues. CDR1 and CDR2 from the germline V gene are MDHEN and SYDVKM. CDR3 protein: CASSLLAFDAAEQFF. In DNA form, the CDR3 reads TGTGCCAGCAGTTTATTAGCGTTTGACGCGGCTGAGCAGTTCTTC.

This clonotype was observed a handful of times. V gene TRBV24-1 combines with J gene TRBJ2-2, with 7 bases lining up with TRBD1. The CDR3 runs to 16 residues. The V and J ends lost 3 bases and 0 bases, in that order; junction bases with no gene match: 3. Germline V gives CDR1 KGHDR, CDR2 SFDVKD. CDR3 coding DNA: TGTGCCACCAGTGATACAGGGGCCGCGAACACCGGGGAGCTGTTTTTT. Translated: CATSDTGAANTGELFF.

The chain combines TRBV7-6 with TRBJ2-7, with 8 bases aligning to TRBD1. The V and J ends lost 5 bases and 6 bases, in that order; junction bases with no gene match: 9. This CDR3 spans 14 amino acids. In germline, CDR1 is SGHVS, CDR2 FNYEAQ. The CDR3 coding sequence is TGTGCCAGCAGCGCCGGGACAGGCCATCTCGAGCAGTACTTC. Translating it yields CASSAGTGHLEQYF.

The V call is TRBV29-1, the J call TRBJ1-2; TRBD1 matches at 8 bases. This CDR3 contains 14 residues. J gave up 6 bases and V 4 bases, and 10 bases lay outside the gene matches. Germline CDR1 is SQVTM and CDR2 is ANQGSEA. CDR3 in DNA: TGCAGCGTTGGAGGACAGGGTTTAGTCGATGGCTACACCTTC. It is translated as CSVGGQGLVDGYTF.

The rearrangement uses TRBV3-1 and TRBJ2-3, with a weak D call TRBD2 (5 bases). CDR1 LGHDT and CDR2 YNNKEL come from the germline V gene (reference sequence). With 4 bases removed from V and 4 bases from J, the gap between germline ends came to 21 bases. CDR3 length equals 17 residues. The CDR3 is CASSPPGYGIDADTQYF. DNA for the CDR3: TGTGCCAGCAGCCCCCCGGGGTACGGTATCGACGCAGATACGCAGTATTTT.

This clonotype has just a few counts. V is TRBV12-3 or TRBV12-4 and J is TRBJ2-3; D uncertain. V was shortened by 6 bases and J by 0 bases, with 4 bases between the two germline ends. CDR3 length equals 12 residues. CDR3 residues: CASRQSTDTQYF. The CDR3 DNA follows: TGTGCCAGCAGACAGAGCACAGATACGCAGTATTTT.

The gene calls are TRBV12-3 or TRBV12-4 and TRBJ2-3; D not certain. The CDR3 has 12 amino acids. Trimming shortened V by 4 bases and J by 3 bases, and 5 bases separated the two germline ends. The CDR3 DNA reads as TGTGCCAGCAGTTCCCTAACAGATACGCAGTATTTT. Translation gives CASSSLTDTQYF.